These 17 T cell receptor beta chains share one sample of origin, sequenced in a study of blood T cell repertoires in COVID-19 (TCRdb year 2020). Libraries came from the immunoSEQ multiplex PCR assay. The table comes from immuneACCESS by way of TCRdb, which keeps in-frame sequences with V and J called. Part of the clones is missing from these tables; in studies checked, under half for an unresolved V gene and the rest for unknown reasons. This sample holds around 300,000 clones; around 87% were observed only once. Together, the top ten hold 1% of the sample. The specimen sequenced was peripheral blood. These receptors originate from a man aged 50 or older with active or convalescent COVID-19.

The rearrangement uses TRBV6-5 and TRBJ2-3; D possibly corresponds to TRBD2 (6 bases). CDR1 is MNHEY, CDR2 SVGAGI, per germline. The CDR3 is 14 residues long. The V end was cut by 3 bases, the J end by 5 bases, with 12 bases between. The CDR3 DNA is TGTGCCAGCAGTTATGGGGGGACCATAGATACGCAGTATTTT. This encodes CASSYGGTIDTQYF.

The chain joins TRBV6-5 to TRBJ2-3; 7 nucleotides align to TRBD1. Germline V CDR1 and CDR2: MNHEY, SVGAGI. V lost 6 bases to trimming and J lost 5 bases; unmatched junction nucleotides: 5. CDR3 length equals 13 residues. The CDR3 is CASRLTGVDTQYF. In nucleotides, the CDR3 is TGTGCCAGCAGACTAACAGGGGTAGATACGCAGTATTTT.

The chain couples TRBV18 to TRBJ1-4, with D uncertain. Trimming removed 0 bases from V and 2 bases from J, with 10 bases in between. Per germline, CDR1 KGHSH and CDR2 LQKENI. The CDR3 covers 16 residues. CDR3 in DNA: TGTGCCAGCTCACCACCGGGGAGCTATACTAATGAAAAACTGTTTTTT. Encoded protein: CASSPPGSYTNEKLFF.

This sequence joins TRBV2 and TRBJ2-3; tentative D call: TRBD2 (5 bases). Between the trimmed V and J ends, which lost 7 bases and 2 bases, there was a span of 19 bases. CDR3 length: 16 amino acids. Germline V gene lookup returns CDR1 SNHLY and CDR2 FYNNEI. CDR3 sequence (DNA): TGTGCCAGCAAAAAACGGAGCGGCTCCTACACAGATACGCAGTATTTT. Its protein product is CASKKRSGSYTDTQYF.

This clone occurred a few times. The chain carries TRBV25-1 and TRBJ2-7; TRBD2 matches at 8 bases. After removal of 3 bases from V and 3 bases from J, the junction contained 4 bases not matched to a gene. Germline V lookup: CDR1 MGHDK, CDR2 SYGVNS. This CDR3 has 14 amino acids. The CDR3 DNA sequence: TGTGCCAGCAGTGACGCCGGGGGGGGCTACGAGCAGTACTTC. Translating it yields CASSDAGGGYEQYF.

The rearrangement uses TRBV24-1 and TRBJ1-1; 7 positions agree with TRBD1. Germline CDR1 reads KGHDR; CDR2 reads SFDVKD. The junction had 4 bases not matched to a gene; V was cut back by 7 bases and J by 3 bases. This CDR3 is built from 13 residues. As DNA, the CDR3 is TGTGCCACCAGAGACGACAGGGACACTGAAGCTTTCTTT. It specifies CATRDDRDTEAFF.

CDR3 nucleotides: TGTGCCCGCGGTAGAAGCTCTGGAAACACCATATATTTT. It specifies CARGRSSGNTIYF. The rearrangement links TRBV30 to TRBJ1-3, with unresolved D. There are 13 residues in the CDR3. Trimming took off 8 bases at V and 0 bases at J, with 11 bases between the two ends. The germline gives CDR1 GTSNPN, CDR2 SVGIG (reference sequence).

The chain recombines TRBV5-4 with TRBJ2-1; 11 bases are a match to TRBD2. The CDR3 sequence is 15 residues long. V shed 4 bases and J 8 bases; nucleotides not matched to a gene: 8. CDR1 is SGHNT and CDR2 is YYREEE in the germline V gene (reference sequence). CDR3 sequence: CASSRLAGGDDEQFF. The CDR3 DNA reads TGTGCCAGCAGCCGCCTAGCGGGAGGAGACGATGAGCAGTTCTTC.

The chain is built from TRBV20-1 and TRBJ2-7; D not resolved. There are 11 residues in the CDR3. The V gene's germline CDR1 is DFQATT and CDR2 SNEGSKA (reference sequence). Trimming shortened V by 3 bases and J by 6 bases, and 9 bases separated the two germline ends. CDR3 coding DNA: TGCAGTGCTAGCGGCTCGGGCGAGCAGTACTTC. The encoded protein is CSASGSGEQYF.

J is TRBJ2-3 and V is TRBV6-5; 7 positions match TRBD1. The germline CDR1 and CDR2 sequences are MNHEY and SVGAGI. The CDR3 runs to 13 residues. V was clipped by 8 bases and J by 5 bases; unmatched bases: 7. Here the CDR3 reads CASWDSWIDTQYF. The CDR3 DNA reads as TGTGCCAGCTGGGACAGTTGGATAGATACGCAGTATTTT.

This chain uses TRBV3-1 (or the pseudogene TRBV3-2) with TRBJ2-1, with D possibly being TRBD1 (5 bases). The V and J ends lost 5 bases and 5 bases respectively, with 16 bases between them. Germline V gene sequence: CDR1 LGHDT, CDR2 YNNKEL (reference sequence). The CDR3 has 15 residues. CDR3 sequence (DNA): TGTGCCAGCAGCGTTGACTCCCAGGGTCACAATGAGCAGTTCTTC. Its translation is CASSVDSQGHNEQFF.

This clone was seen a single time. The V and J genes are TRBV27 and TRBJ2-7; 9 nucleotides line up with TRBD1. The CDR3 sequence is 14 residues long. Germline CDR1 MNHEY, CDR2 SMNVEV (reference sequence). V dropped 5 bases and J dropped 5; count of bases not matched to a gene: 7. CDR3 sequence reads: CASSPWDRVHEQYF. The CDR3 DNA reads as TGTGCCAGCAGTCCCTGGGACAGGGTTCACGAGCAGTACTTC.

Concerning this clone: The germline gene is not matched at one end of the junction; a read error may be the cause. The chain couples TRBV19 to TRBJ2-1, with 16 nucleotides matching TRBD2. This CDR3 is built from 20 residues. Germline values: CDR1 LNHDA, CDR2 SQIVND (reference sequence). Written as DNA, the CDR3 is TGTGCCAGTAGTATCCGGACACTCGGGACTAGCGGGGGGGCTTGGAATGGGCAGTTCTTC. Its translation: CASSIRTLGTSGGAWNGQFF.

This chain links TRBV19 with TRBJ2-5; D possibly corresponds to TRBD2 (6 bases). CDR1 is LNHDA and CDR2 is SQIVND in the germline V gene (reference sequence). The CDR3 is made up of 14 amino acids. Trimming took off 1 base at V and 1 base at J, with 7 bases between the two ends. The CDR3 DNA reads TGTGCCAGTAGTATAGCCGGGGGCCAAGAGACCCAGTACTTC. It yields the protein CASSIAGGQETQYF. The complete variable domain, with remaining parts taken from reference TRBV19 and TRBJ2-5, reads DGGITQSPKYLFRKEGQNVTLSCEQNLNHDAMYWYRQDPGQGLRLIYYSQIVNDFQKGDIAEGYSVSREKKESFPLTVTSAQKNPTAFYLCASSIAGGQETQYFGPGTRLLVL.

The chain joins TRBV5-1 to TRBJ2-3, with a tentative D call TRBD2 (6 bases). The CDR3 covers 15 residues. Trimming shortened V by 0 bases and J by 3 bases, and 11 bases separated the two germline ends. Germline loops: CDR1 SGHRS, CDR2 YFSETQ. The CDR3 nucleotides read TGCGCCAGCAGCTTGGGCGGGGTAATTACAGATACGCAGTATTTT. Translated: CASSLGGVITDTQYF. Variable domain in full (rest from reference TRBV5-1 and TRBJ2-3): KAGVTQTPRYLIKTRGQQVTLSCSPISGHRSVSWYQQTPGQGLQFLFEYFSETQRNKGNFPGRFSGRQFSNSRSEMNVSTLELGDSALYLCASSLGGVITDTQYFGPGTRLTVL.

The CDR3 nucleotides are TGTGCCAGTAGTATAGCAAGGAGGGGCCAAGCTTTCTTT. Translating gives CASSIARRGQAFF. The gene calls are TRBV19 and TRBJ1-1, with D possibly matching TRBD1 (5 bases). The ends were cut back, 1 base at V and 9 bases at J, with 12 bases in the middle. Germline-derived CDR1 and CDR2 are LNHDA and SQIVND (reference sequence). The CDR3 runs to 13 residues.

The chain employs TRBV6-2 or TRBV6-3 and TRBJ1-3; perhaps TRBD1 as D (5 bases). The CDR3 runs 14 residues. Between the trimmed V and J ends, which lost 5 bases and 3 bases, there was a span of 11 bases. The V gene's germline CDR1 is MNHEY and CDR2 SVGEGT. This chain's CDR3 is CASSDGGIGNTIYF. The CDR3 coding sequence is TGTGCCAGCAGTGACGGGGGTATTGGAAACACCATATATTTT.